This TCR beta chain was profiled in a study of blood T cell repertoires in COVID-19. As for the study in general: Italy, Spain and the United States were the sources of the convalescent and acute COVID-19 samples. Sources were T cells, B-cell-depleted T cells, or PBMCs; the material itself was cDNA or gDNA.

V was clipped by 6 bases and J by 3 bases, with 14 bases between them. Germline V lookup: CDR1 SNHLY, CDR2 FYNNEI. The CDR3 is made up of 14 amino acids. Participants reported their clinical history, and cohort assignment relied on those reports. Recovered Cohort 3 donors showed two negative PCRs, clearance, or symptom resolution. TCRdb's copy holds only in-frame clones and misses some; the assay was immunoSEQ multiplex PCR. The sample carries a few hundred thousand clones, nearly 90% recorded once. Sequenced input: PBMCs or T cells enriched from blood (not recorded which). The V gene is TRBV2, the J gene TRBJ1-2, with unresolved D. This TCR was recovered from a woman aged 30 to 39 who had recovered from COVID-19. The CDR3 reads CASRYRERDYGYTF. Here the CDR3 DNA reads TGTGCCAGCAGGTACCGGGAGAGGGACTATGGCTACACCTTC.